These T cell receptor beta chains were read from a single sample in a study of T-cell reconstitution after alpha-beta-depleted transplantation in children. Using its own MiXCR run on the PCR reads, TCRdb lists one record per CDR3 protein. This sample carries hundreds of thousands of distinct CDR3 sequences, roughly 14% of them seen once, and the ten largest clones take 0.65% to 0.9%. The sample consisted of PBMCs, taken before TCRalphabeta/CD19-depleted stem cell transplant. These receptors were obtained from a girl aged 2-9 years with congenital amegakaryocytic thrombocytopenia, due to receive a stem cell transplant. Each CDR3 is given with its conserved first and last residue. D genes are given only for firm matches. The size of a clone is reported for some rows only, either as once, few or many, or as a class for expanded clones.

j_gene,v_gene,abundance,d_gene,CDR3aa,CDR3nt
TRBJ2-1,TRBV20-1,many,NA,CSARGTFNEQFF,TGCAGTGCTAGAGGGACTTTCAATGAGCAGTTCTTC
TRBJ2-1,TRBV12-3/TRBV12-4,many,NA,CASSLTSLGNEQFF,TGTGCCAGCAGTTTAACGTCCCTAGGGAATGAGCAGTTCTTC
TRBJ2-7,TRBV5-5,few,NA,CASSRQIGAGTYEQYF,TGTGCCAGCAGCCGTCAAATCGGCGCGGGAACCTACGAGCAGTACTTC
TRBJ2-1,TRBV20-1,many,NA,CSARNYNEQFF,TGCAGTGCCAGAAACTACAATGAGCAGTTCTTC
TRBJ2-6,TRBV28,many,NA,CASSLARGSGANVLTF,TGTGCCAGCAGTTTGGCCCGAGGATCTGGGGCCAACGTCCTGACTTTC
TRBJ2-7,TRBV7-8,NA,NA,CASSLISTYEQYF,TGTGCCAGCAGCCTAATAAGTACCTACGAGCAGTACTTC
TRBJ2-7,TRBV20-1,NA,NA,CSAREDSRFAYEQYF,TGCAGTGCTAGAGAGGACAGCCGCTTTGCCTACGAGCAGTACTTC
TRBJ2-1,TRBV20-1,NA,NA,CSANSASSYNEQFF,TGCAGTGCTAATTCAGCGAGCTCCTACAATGAGCAGTTCTTC
TRBJ2-7,TRBV5-1,many,NA,CASSSGTYEQYF,TGTGCCAGCAGTTCCGGGACCTACGAGCAGTACTTC
TRBJ2-2,TRBV19,few,NA,CASSMVTGELFF,TGTGCCAGTAGTATGGTCACCGGGGAGCTGTTTTTT
TRBJ2-7,TRBV10-3,NA,TRBD2,CAISETSTSGLYEQYF,TGTGCCATCAGTGAGACTTCGACTAGCGGCCTCTACGAGCAGTACTTC
TRBJ2-7,TRBV5-1,few,TRBD1,CASSMGQGNEQYF,TGCGCCAGCAGCATGGGACAGGGTAACGAGCAGTACTTC
TRBJ1-6,TRBV29-1,many,NA,CSVEDLRGSPLHF,TGCAGCGTTGAAGATCTTAGAGGATCACCCCTCCACTTT
TRBJ1-5,TRBV5-1,many,TRBD1,CASSLSPAGGQPQHF,TGCGCCAGCAGCTTGAGTCCGGCAGGGGGTCAGCCCCAGCATTTT
TRBJ2-6,TRBV29-1,NA,NA,CSVDIQAPSGANVLTF,TGCAGCGTCGATATACAGGCTCCTTCTGGGGCCAACGTCCTGACTTTC
TRBJ2-1,TRBV13,few,TRBD2,CASSLLVLASGRVNEQFF,TGTGCCAGCAGCTTATTGGTACTGGCTAGCGGGCGGGTAAATGAGCAGTTCTTC
TRBJ2-2,TRBV5-1,many,TRBD1,CASSEGQGAGELFF,TGCGCCAGCAGCGAGGGACAGGGGGCCGGGGAGCTGTTTTTT
TRBJ2-1,TRBV28,few,TRBD1,CASNRDRPYNEQFF,TGTGCCAGCAACCGGGACAGGCCTTACAATGAGCAGTTCTTC
TRBJ2-7,TRBV5-1,many,TRBD2,CATRATSGRSLEQYF,TGCGCCACCCGGGCAACTAGCGGGAGATCGCTCGAGCAGTACTTC
TRBJ1-2,TRBV5-1,many,NA,CASSLAAGLWNYGYTF,TGCGCCAGCAGCTTGGCCGCGGGATTATGGAACTATGGCTACACCTTC
TRBJ2-3,TRBV2,NA,TRBD2,CASSDPLGTSGSYPDTQYF,TGTGCCAGCAGTGACCCGCTCGGGACTAGCGGGAGTTATCCAGATACGCAGTATTTT
TRBJ2-7,TRBV5-1,NA,NA,CASSSDSGEQYF,TGCGCCAGCAGCTCCGACAGCGGGGAGCAGTACTTC
TRBJ2-3,TRBV7-3,many,NA,CASSHGADTQYF,TGTGCCAGCAGCCATGGGGCAGATACGCAGTATTTT
TRBJ2-7,TRBV29-1,many,NA,CSAGQTFYEQYF,TGCAGCGCAGGACAGACCTTCTACGAGCAGTACTTC
TRBJ2-2,TRBV20-1,many,TRBD1,CSAGDRGRGETGELFF,TGCAGTGCTGGGGACAGGGGGCGAGGAGAAACCGGGGAGCTGTTTTTT
TRBJ2-7,TRBV12-3/TRBV12-4,few,TRBD1,CASSSGRQGATYEQYF,TGTGCCAGCAGCTCAGGCCGGCAGGGGGCCACATACGAGCAGTACTTC
TRBJ2-7,TRBV3-1,few,TRBD1,CASSPTPGTEIYEQYF,TGTGCCAGCAGCCCCACGCCAGGGACAGAAATCTACGAGCAGTACTTC
TRBJ2-3,TRBV20-1,many,NA,CRATRGTVLHTDTQYF,TGCAGAGCCACTCGGGGGACTGTCCTCCACACAGATACGCAGTATTTT
TRBJ2-2,TRBV5-1,few,NA,CASRLFTGNTGELFF,TGCGCCAGCAGGCTCTTCACAGGGAACACCGGGGAGCTGTTTTTT
TRBJ2-3,TRBV5-1,NA,TRBD2,CASSLGLAGGPVDTQYF,TGCGCCAGCAGCTTGGGACTAGCGGGAGGGCCGGTAGATACGCAGTATTTT
TRBJ2-5,TRBV7-8,many,TRBD1,CASSFPGTGSEVYLETQYF,TGTGCCAGCAGCTTTCCCGGGACAGGGAGTGAGGTGTATTTGGAGACCCAGTACTTC
TRBJ2-7,TRBV3-1,NA,NA,CASSQVPGHASEQYF,TGTGCCAGCAGCCAAGTCCCGGGACACGCATCGGAGCAGTACTTC
TRBJ2-7,TRBV5-1,NA,NA,CASSLVGLGPGEQYF,TGCGCCAGCAGCTTGGTGGGACTCGGACCGGGCGAGCAGTACTTC
TRBJ2-5,TRBV10-3,many,TRBD1,CAISTGTEEETQYF,TGTGCCATCAGTACCGGGACAGAAGAAGAGACCCAGTACTTC
TRBJ2-2,TRBV7-2,NA,NA,CASSLRAGKLNTGELFF,TGTGCCAGCAGCTTACGGGCGGGGAAACTAAACACCGGGGAGCTGTTTTTT
TRBJ2-3,TRBV5-1,few,TRBD2,CASSFDGTSQITDTQYF,TGCGCCAGCAGCTTCGATGGGACTAGCCAAATCACAGATACGCAGTATTTT
TRBJ2-3,TRBV5-4,many,TRBD2,CASSLFLAGADTQYF,TGTGCCAGCAGCTTGTTTCTAGCGGGAGCAGATACGCAGTATTTT
TRBJ2-1,TRBV3-1,NA,NA,CASSRNPLAIDEQFF,TGTGCCAGCAGCCGAAACCCCCTAGCGATCGATGAGCAGTTCTTC
TRBJ1-5,TRBV5-1,many,NA,CASSLAGTVNQPQHF,TGCGCCAGCAGCTTGGCCGGGACGGTTAATCAGCCCCAGCATTTT
TRBJ2-3,TRBV15,many,NA,CATSRDRVSTDTQYF,TGTGCCACCAGCAGAGACAGGGTGAGCACAGATACGCAGTATTTT
TRBJ1-4,TRBV12-3/TRBV12-4,NA,NA,CASSILGGREKLFF,TGTGCCAGCAGTATCCTAGGGGGGAGGGAAAAACTGTTTTTT
TRBJ2-7,TRBV12-3/TRBV12-4,few,TRBD2,CASSRGDAAYEQYF,TGTGCCAGCAGTCGGGGGGACGCAGCCTACGAGCAGTACTTC
TRBJ1-5,TRBV27,many,NA,CASSFTPSGEQPQHF,TGTGCCAGCAGTTTTACCCCGTCAGGGGAACAGCCCCAGCATTTT
TRBJ2-4,TRBV20-1,many,TRBD2,CSAPNSGTSLYF,TGCAGTGCTCCAAACTCCGGGACTAGTCTGTACTTC
TRBJ2-1,TRBV15,many,NA,CATSRAGLPYNEQFF,TGTGCCACCAGCAGGGCGGGACTCCCCTACAATGAGCAGTTCTTC
TRBJ1-1,TRBV10-3,many,NA,CAISESSTASEAFF,TGTGCCATCAGTGAGTCGAGTACAGCCTCCGAAGCTTTCTTT
TRBJ1-2,TRBV28,few,NA,CASSVPPGRGIHGYTF,TGTGCCAGCAGCGTCCCCCCGGGCAGGGGAATCCATGGCTACACCTTC